This TCR beta chain was recovered during a study of radiotherapy plus CTLA-4 blockade in lung cancer (dated by TCRdb to the late 2010s). For the wider study: Objective responses occurred in roughly a sixth of enrolled patients, and about 33% achieved disease control. Paper-wide results and their limitations: After treatment with radiotherapy and ipilimumab, TCR clones that originated in tumors expanded in peripheral blood. The strongest predictors of response, as reported, were early dynamic changes in blood T cell clones along with a rise in serum interferon-beta after radiation.

In regard to this clone: The antigen it binds to is not known. No qualities accompany the bases; no much larger clone lies one base away.

Library generation was performed with the immunoSEQ multiplex PCR assay. TCRdb took over this immuneACCESS table, retaining in-frame rearrangements with V and J assigned. Such tables are incomplete; in checked studies, under half of the missing clones stem from an unresolved V gene, and the remainder is unexplained. The sample contains 85,000 to 90,000 clones, around 86% of them found a single time. The top ten constitute around 17% of the sample. In this study, focal radiation therapy paired with CTLA-4 blockade (ipilimumab) was tested in patients who had chemo-refractory metastatic non-small-cell lung cancer. The CDR3 spans 15 residues, from the cysteine through the phenylalanine. Of the read, only the CDR3 DNA is kept; its 45 bases are in frame from base 1. According to the germline V gene (reference sequence), CDR1 reads MNHNY and CDR2 reads SVGAGI. V lost 6 bases and J lost 3 bases, and the count of bases not matched to a germline gene is 4.

The TCR originated in a human donor with non-small cell lung cancer that progressed on radiotherapy plus ipilimumab. The source was peripheral blood, collected from a patient treated with radiotherapy plus ipilimumab. The rearrangement combines TRBV6-6 with TRBJ2-3, and 12 bases in between align with TRBD1. The DNA sequence is given as TGTGCCAGCAGAATGGGACAGGGGGCGACAGATACGCAGTATTTT. It specifies CASRMGQGATDTQYF.